This T cell receptor beta chain was identified in a study of T cell responses to AZD1222 COVID-19 vaccine. The data were produced by immunoSEQ multiplex PCR, yet TCRdb's version contains in-frame clones alone and is incomplete. There are over 150,000 clones in the sample; roughly 92% occur only once, and approximately 1.5% lies in the top ten. The germline gives CDR1 SEHNR, CDR2 FQNEAQ (reference sequence). V lost 0 bases and J lost 7, with 10 bases in between. This CDR3 comprises 14 residues. The V gene is TRBV7-9, the J gene TRBJ1-5; D call uncertain. Specimen: peripheral blood, collected 28 days after the second AZD1222 dose. This receptor was taken from an adult who received the AZD1222 COVID-19 vaccine. The CDR3: CASSLAYPGQPQHF. CDR3 sequence (DNA): TGTGCCAGCAGCTTAGCTTACCCTGGCCAGCCCCAGCATTTT.